Listed below are T cell receptor beta chains from one sample, sequenced in a study of blood T cell repertoires in COVID-19. The repertoire was sequenced with immunoSEQ multiplex PCR; TCRdb's copy has only in-frame clones and lacks some. Here the sample spans under 130,000 clones, 80% to 90% being singletons. The specimen sequenced was peripheral blood. All receptors derive from a human donor in a cohort sampled during active COVID-19. The CDR3 runs from the conserved cysteine through the conserved F or W. A D gene is named only where the DNA matches it firmly. Clone size is given for some rows only: seen once, a few or many times, or a class if the clone is expanded.

d_call	j_call	clone_size	cdr3_length	v_call	cdr3_aa	cdr3_nt
-	TRBJ2-5	once	13	TRBV7-6	CASSSPAVETQYF	TGTGCCAGCAGCTCGCCGGCGGTGGAGACCCAGTACTTC
TRBD1	TRBJ1-2	-	15	TRBV27	CASRWTGRANYGYTF	TGTGCCAGCAGGTGGACAGGGCGGGCTAACTATGGCTACACCTTC
-	TRBJ1-4	-	15	TRBV13	CASSLGGDLNEKLFF	TGTGCCAGCAGCTTAGGGGGAGACCTTAATGAAAAACTGTTTTTT
TRBD2	TRBJ2-3	-	19	TRBV4-1	CASSQAIGLAGGSSDTQYF	TGCGCCAGCAGCCAAGCAATTGGACTAGCGGGAGGGAGTTCAGATACGCAGTATTTT
TRBD2	TRBJ2-7	few	13	TRBV6-2/TRBV6-3	CASSYGLVEGQYF	TGTGCCAGCAGTTACGGACTAGTCGAGGGGCAGTACTTC
-	TRBJ1-2	-	12	TRBV6-5	CASSAGVRGYTF	TGTGCCAGCAGCGCAGGGGTACGTGGCTACACCTTC
-	TRBJ2-2	-	14	TRBV7-9	CANSGNRVTGELFF	TGTGCCAACTCCGGGAACCGGGTAACCGGGGAGCTGTTTTTT
TRBD2	TRBJ2-2	-	16	TRBV5-1	CASSWSGGAGTGELFF	TGCGCCAGCAGCTGGAGCGGGGGGGCCGGCACCGGGGAGCTGTTTTTT
TRBD2	TRBJ2-1	-	15	TRBV28	CASGRAGGSYNEQFF	TGTGCCAGCGGGAGAGCGGGAGGAAGCTACAATGAGCAGTTCTTC
-	TRBJ2-2	-	13	TRBV24-1	CATRDRNTGELFF	TGTGCCACCAGGGACAGGAACACCGGGGAGCTGTTTTTT
TRBD1	TRBJ1-2	-	15	TRBV30	CAWSGGTGSRYGYTF	TGTGCCTGGAGCGGCGGGACAGGGAGTAGATATGGCTACACCTTC
TRBD2	TRBJ2-3	-	16	TRBV18	CASSPRTSGLTDTQYF	TGTGCCAGCTCACCCCGGACTAGCGGGTTAACAGATACGCAGTATTTT
-	TRBJ1-2	-	14	TRBV4-1	CASSRAENNYGYTF	TGCGCCAGCAGCCGCGCCGAGAACAACTATGGCTACACCTTC
TRBD2	TRBJ2-5	-	16	TRBV7-2	CASSPRTSGGIKTQYF	TGTGCCAGCAGCCCCCGGACTAGCGGGGGGATTAAGACCCAGTACTTC
TRBD1	TRBJ1-6	-	17	TRBV5-5	CASSLGPRQGARSPLHF	TGTGCCAGCAGCTTAGGGCCCCGACAGGGGGCACGGTCACCCCTCCACTTT
TRBD1	TRBJ2-7	-	14	TRBV18	CASSPGQGAYEQYF	TGTGCCAGCTCACCGGGACAGGGGGCCTACGAGCAGTACTTC
-	TRBJ1-5	-	14	TRBV3-1/TRBV3-2	CARDRGPRFWAQHF	TGTGCCAGGGACAGAGGTCCCCGGTTTTGGGCCCAGCATTTT
TRBD1	TRBJ2-2	-	15	TRBV7-9	CASSFRTGGTGELFF	TGTGCCAGCAGCTTCCGGACAGGGGGGACCGGGGAGCTGTTTTTT
-	TRBJ2-2	-	16	TRBV5-6	CASSLSRQGYTGELFF	TGTGCCAGCAGCTTATCTAGGCAGGGTTACACCGGGGAGCTGTTTTTT
TRBD2	TRBJ2-2	-	17	TRBV18	CASSPPGLAGNTGELFF	TGTGCCAGCTCACCACCGGGGCTAGCGGGAAACACCGGGGAGCTGTTTTTT
TRBD1	TRBJ1-4	once	16	TRBV5-1	CASSWAGTGSNEKLFF	TGCGCCAGCAGCTGGGCCGGGACAGGGTCCAATGAAAAACTGTTTTTT
-	TRBJ1-4	-	13	TRBV12-3/TRBV12-4	CASSQGAKEKLFF	TGTGCCAGCAGTCAAGGGGCGAAGGAAAAACTGTTTTTT
-	TRBJ1-2	-	13	TRBV1	CTSSQARAHGYTF	TGCACCAGCAGCCAAGCGCGGGCCCATGGCTACACCTTC
TRBD2	TRBJ2-6	-	17	TRBV15	CATSRDRGSSGANVLTF	TGTGCCACCAGCAGAGATCGCGGGAGCTCTGGGGCCAACGTCCTGACTTTC
-	TRBJ1-5	-	14	TRBV28	CASSLWDSNQPQHF	TGTGCCAGCAGTTTATGGGACAGTAATCAGCCCCAGCATTTT
-	TRBJ1-1	-	16	TRBV4-3	CASSQDTGYSNTEAFF	TGCGCCAGCAGCCAAGATACCGGCTACAGTAACACTGAAGCTTTCTTT
-	TRBJ1-5	-	19	TRBV27	CASSLRPNQGPSPGRAQHF	TGTGCCAGCAGTTTGAGGCCAAATCAGGGGCCTTCCCCGGGACGGGCCCAGCATTTT
-	TRBJ2-1	-	14	TRBV11-2	CASSPSGTYNEQFF	TGTGCCAGCAGCCCATCGGGGACCTACAATGAGCAGTTCTTC
TRBD2	TRBJ2-5	-	18	TRBV7-2	CASSPGLAGGRATRTQYF	TGTGCCAGCAGCCCGGGACTAGCGGGAGGGAGGGCAACAAGGACCCAGTACTTC
-	TRBJ2-7	-	15	TRBV19	CASKVAAARSYEQYF	TGTGCCAGTAAGGTTGCCGCGGCGCGCTCCTACGAGCAGTACTTC
-	TRBJ2-7	-	13	TRBV19	CASSDGWSDEQYF	TGTGCCAGTAGTGACGGCTGGAGCGACGAGCAGTACTTC
TRBD2	TRBJ2-1	-	15	TRBV27	CASSLIGLAGIEQFF	TGTGCCAGCAGTTTAATAGGACTAGCGGGAATTGAGCAGTTCTTC
-	TRBJ2-4	-	17	TRBV28	CASSLEGRGRSKNIQYF	TGTGCCAGCAGTTTAGAGGGCAGGGGACGGTCCAAAAACATTCAGTACTTC
TRBD1	TRBJ1-3	once	16	TRBV11-2	CASSPRDRRSGNTIYF	TGTGCCAGCAGCCCCCGGGACAGACGCTCTGGAAACACCATATATTTT
-	TRBJ2-7	-	13	TRBV24-1	CATSDWRGHEQYF	TGTGCCACCAGTGATTGGAGGGGCCACGAGCAGTACTTC
-	TRBJ1-1	-	11	TRBV30	CAWSQYTEAFF	TGTGCCTGGAGCCAGTACACTGAAGCTTTCTTT
TRBD1	TRBJ1-1	-	13	TRBV3-1/TRBV3-2	CASRDRGTTEAFF	TGTGCCAGCAGGGACAGGGGTACAACTGAAGCTTTCTTT
-	TRBJ2-1	-	14	TRBV3-1/TRBV3-2	CASSQAGFGNEQFF	TGTGCCAGCAGCCAAGCCGGTTTTGGCAATGAGCAGTTCTTC
-	TRBJ2-2	-	14	TRBV5-1	CASSPPLNTGELFF	TGCGCCAGCAGCCCCCCGTTGAACACCGGGGAGCTGTTTTTT
-	TRBJ2-3	-	13	TRBV19	CASSIAREDTQYF	TGTGCCAGTAGTATAGCCCGAGAAGATACGCAGTATTTT
TRBD1	TRBJ2-7	-	14	TRBV2	CASSKQGAPYEQYF	TGTGCCAGCAGTAAACAGGGGGCCCCCTACGAGCAGTACTTC
-	TRBJ1-1	-	16	TRBV15	CATSREPRELNTEAFF	TGTGCCACCAGCAGAGAACCCCGGGAACTGAACACTGAAGCTTTCTTT
-	TRBJ1-6	-	16	TRBV7-6	CASSLEPSPGVSPLHF	TGTGCCAGCAGCTTAGAACCCTCCCCGGGAGTGTCACCCCTCCACTTT
TRBD1	TRBJ2-7	-	15	TRBV24-1	CATSGAGTGGDEQYF	TGTGCCACCAGTGGGGCCGGGACAGGCGGGGACGAGCAGTACTTC
-	TRBJ1-1	-	12	TRBV30	CAWRRGPFEAFF	TGTGCCTGGAGGCGGGGACCGTTTGAAGCTTTCTTT
-	TRBJ2-1	once	13	TRBV5-1	CASSYGQYNEQFF	TGCGCCAGCAGCTACGGACAGTACAATGAGCAGTTCTTC
-	TRBJ1-3	-	14	TRBV5-6	CASSVTDSGNTIYF	TGTGCCAGCAGCGTGACAGACTCTGGAAACACCATATATTTT
TRBD2	TRBJ2-3	-	16	TRBV5-1	CASSPRLAGATDTQYF	TGCGCCAGCAGCCCAAGACTAGCGGGGGCCACAGATACGCAGTATTTT
TRBD2	TRBJ2-1	-	13	TRBV11-3	CASSPAGDNEQFF	TGTGCCAGCAGCCCAGCGGGGGACAATGAGCAGTTCTTC
-	TRBJ2-6	-	14	TRBV29-1	CSVERFSGANVLTF	TGCAGCGTTGAGCGCTTCTCTGGGGCCAACGTCCTGACTTTC
-	TRBJ2-1	-	17	TRBV21-1	CASSKRSTRLIYNEQFF	TGTGCCAGCAGCAAAAGGTCGACACGCCTTATCTACAATGAGCAGTTCTTC
-	TRBJ2-2	-	13	TRBV2	CATTQGNTGELFF	TGTGCCACCACACAGGGGAACACCGGGGAGCTGTTTTTT